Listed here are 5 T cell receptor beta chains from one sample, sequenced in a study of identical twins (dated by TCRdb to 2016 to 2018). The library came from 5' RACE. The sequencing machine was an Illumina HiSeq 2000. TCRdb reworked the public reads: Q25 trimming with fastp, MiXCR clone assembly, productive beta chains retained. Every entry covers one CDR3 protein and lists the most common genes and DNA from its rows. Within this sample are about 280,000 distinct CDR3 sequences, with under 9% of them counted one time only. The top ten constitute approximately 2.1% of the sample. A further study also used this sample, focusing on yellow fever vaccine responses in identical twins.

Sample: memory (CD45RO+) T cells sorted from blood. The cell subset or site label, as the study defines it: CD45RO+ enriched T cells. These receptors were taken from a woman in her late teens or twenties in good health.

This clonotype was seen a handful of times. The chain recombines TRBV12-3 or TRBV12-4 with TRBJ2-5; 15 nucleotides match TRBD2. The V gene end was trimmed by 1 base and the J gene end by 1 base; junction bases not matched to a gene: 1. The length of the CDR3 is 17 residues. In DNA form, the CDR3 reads TGTGCCAGCAGTTTAGGGACTAGCGGGAGGGCCCAAGAGACCCAGTACTTC. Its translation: CASSLGTSGRAQETQYF.

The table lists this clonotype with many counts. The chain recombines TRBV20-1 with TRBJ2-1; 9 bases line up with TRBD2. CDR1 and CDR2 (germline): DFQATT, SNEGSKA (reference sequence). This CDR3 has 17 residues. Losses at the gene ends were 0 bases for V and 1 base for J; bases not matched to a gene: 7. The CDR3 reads CSARDDLAGPSYNEQFF. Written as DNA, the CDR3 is TGCAGTGCTAGAGACGACCTAGCGGGGCCATCCTACAATGAGCAGTTCTTC.

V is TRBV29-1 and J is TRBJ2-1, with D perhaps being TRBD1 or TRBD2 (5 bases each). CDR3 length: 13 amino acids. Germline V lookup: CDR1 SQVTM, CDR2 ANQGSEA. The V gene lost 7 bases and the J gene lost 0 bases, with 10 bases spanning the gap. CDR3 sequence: CSAGTVSYNEQFF. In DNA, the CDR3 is TGCAGCGCCGGGACGGTCTCCTACAATGAGCAGTTCTTC.

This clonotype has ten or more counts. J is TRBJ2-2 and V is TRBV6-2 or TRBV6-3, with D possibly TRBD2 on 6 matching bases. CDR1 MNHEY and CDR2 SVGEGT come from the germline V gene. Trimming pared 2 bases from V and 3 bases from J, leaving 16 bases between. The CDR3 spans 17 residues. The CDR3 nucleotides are TGTGCCAGCAGTTACGGAGGGACGCCGCCTTACACCGGGGAGCTGTTTTTT. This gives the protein CASSYGGTPPYTGELFF.

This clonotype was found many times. The CDR3 DNA reads TGTGCCAGCAGCTCCACGGCACTAGCGGGAGGATCCGATGAGCAGTTCTTC. Its translation: CASSSTALAGGSDEQFF. The genes are TRBV7-8 and TRBJ2-1, with 12 nucleotides matching TRBD2. Germline V lookup: CDR1 SGHVS, CDR2 FQNEAQ. The CDR3 totals 17 residues. V shed 4 bases and J 8 bases; nucleotides not matched to a gene: 12.